One and the same sample provided the 21 T cell receptor beta chains below, sequenced in a study of pediatric ulcerative colitis. The rectum was sampled with one to two pinch biopsies at colonoscopy. Using immunoSEQ multiplex PCR, the repertoire was profiled, and TCRdb retains in-frame clones only, with some absent. The table has 15,000 to 20,000 clones, nearly 80% seen once. The sample taken for sequencing was gut tissue. The source is a boy between 10 and 17 years old who was a control in a study of pediatric ulcerative colitis.

The rearrangement uses TRBV5-4 and TRBJ2-3; 9 nucleotides match TRBD1. This CDR3 has 13 amino acids. The ends lost 1 base at V and 10 bases at J; junction bases unmatched: 4. Per germline, CDR1 SGHNT and CDR2 YYREEE (reference sequence). The CDR3: CASSLQGQGSQYF. CDR3 in DNA: TGTGCCAGCAGCTTGCAGGGACAGGGTTCGCAGTATTTT.

V usage is TRBV7-3 and J usage is TRBJ2-1; the D gene is possibly TRBD2 (6 bases). The V gene lost 5 bases and the J gene lost 7 bases, with 15 bases spanning the gap. The CDR3 length is 14 residues. Germline V gene sequence: CDR1 SGHTA, CDR2 FQGTGA. CDR3 region: CASSPIRDFNEQFF. DNA of the CDR3: TGTGCCAGCAGCCCGATCCGGGACTTTAATGAGCAGTTCTTC.

The chain is built from TRBV6-4 and TRBJ1-5; D gene ambiguous. The CDR3 covers 15 residues. Trimming cost V 0 bases and J 1 base, with 7 bases left between them. From germline, CDR1 is MRHNA and CDR2 SNTAGT. The CDR3 loop is CASSDSTDSNQPQHF. The CDR3 DNA reads as TGTGCCAGCAGTGACTCCACAGACAGCAATCAGCCCCAGCATTTT.

The gene calls are TRBV6-6 and TRBJ1-2, with D possibly being TRBD1 (5 bases). With 6 bases removed from V and 7 bases from J, the gap between germline ends came to 18 bases. The germline CDR1 and CDR2 sequences are MNHNY and SVGAGI (reference sequence). This CDR3 spans 14 amino acids. Here the CDR3 DNA reads TGTGCCAGCAGCTTGACCGGGGACCCGCCTGGCTACACCTTC. Its protein product is CASSLTGDPPGYTF.

The chain combines TRBV9 with TRBJ2-1; D is unresolved. V was shortened by 4 bases and J by 7 bases, with 15 bases between the two germline ends. The CDR3 extends over 14 amino acids. Germline CDR1 is SGDLS and CDR2 is YYNGEE. CDR3 loop: CASSPATGTNEQFF. In DNA, the CDR3 is TGTGCCAGCAGCCCGGCCACGGGTACGAATGAGCAGTTCTTC.

The chain is built from TRBV15 and TRBJ1-3, with a possible D match to TRBD1 (5 bases). Germline V gene sequence: CDR1 LNHNV, CDR2 YYDKDF (reference sequence). The CDR3 has 19 amino acids. Trimming removed 0 bases at V and 3 bases at J, with 21 bases between. The DNA for the CDR3 is TGTGCCACCAGCAGAGAGAGGGGTGCTAGACAGATAGTTGGAAACACCATATATTTT. Its translation is CATSRERGARQIVGNTIYF.

The sample holds one count of this clone. V and J are TRBV5-4 and TRBJ2-7; the D gene is possibly TRBD2 (6 bases). V lost 3 bases and J lost 2, with 15 bases in between. Germline V gene lookup returns CDR1 SGHNT and CDR2 YYREEE (reference sequence). The CDR3 has 15 amino acids. The CDR3 nucleotides read TGTGCCAGCAGCTGGACCGGGACTGGCCCCTACGAGCAGTACTTC. Translating gives CASSWTGTGPYEQYF.

This clone was found once. Here the CDR3 reads CASSAGDSSGNTIYF. CDR3 DNA: TGTGCCAGCAGCGCAGGGGATAGCTCTGGAAACACCATATATTTT. J is TRBJ1-3 and V is TRBV9, with D maybe TRBD1 (6 bases). The length of the CDR3 is 15 residues. CDR1 is SGDLS and CDR2 is YYNGEE in the germline V gene. V shed 3 bases and J shed 0 bases, with 10 bases lying between them.

This clone was detected only a few times. The chain combines TRBV29-1 with TRBJ2-7; D call uncertain. Germline values: CDR1 SQVTM, CDR2 ANQGSEA. The germline V and J ends were trimmed by 0 bases and 6 bases, with 12 bases remaining between them. The CDR3 is 13 amino acids. Here the CDR3 DNA reads TGCAGCGTTGAAGATCTAGGGCTAGGCGAGCAGTACTTC. Amino acid sequence: CSVEDLGLGEQYF.

This chain links TRBV28 with TRBJ2-1; D perhaps matches TRBD1 (5 bases). In germline, CDR1 is MDHEN, CDR2 SYDVKM. V lost 10 bases, J lost 3 bases, and 13 bases lay in between. The CDR3 is 13 residues long. DNA for the CDR3: TGTGCCACTCTCGGTAGGGGCTACAATGAGCAGTTCTTC. It encodes CATLGRGYNEQFF.

The chain is built from TRBV5-1 and TRBJ2-7; tentatively, D is TRBD1 or TRBD2 (6 bases each). The CDR3 is 14 residues long. From germline, CDR1 is SGHRS and CDR2 YFSETQ. V dropped 5 bases and J dropped 3 bases, with 15 bases sitting between them. The chain's CDR3 is CASRGGTSSYEQYF. In DNA form, the CDR3 reads TGCGCCAGCAGAGGGGGGACATCGAGCTACGAGCAGTACTTC.

As concerns this clone: With only one base between it and a far larger clone, this is likely a read error. The V call is TRBV4-2, the J call TRBJ1-2, with no clear D. The CDR3 length is 15 residues. CDR1 is LGHNA, CDR2 YNFKEQ, per germline. Trimming cost V 4 bases and J 3 bases, with 15 bases left between them. CDR3 in amino acids: CASSLPILGDYGYTF. The CDR3 DNA sequence: TGTGCCAGCAGCCTACCCATATTAGGCGACTATGGCTACACCTTC.

This chain joins TRBV18 and TRBJ1-6, with D possibly TRBD1 on 6 matching bases. The CDR3 loop spans 17 amino acids. Germline loops: CDR1 KGHSH, CDR2 LQKENI. V lost 6 bases, J lost 7 bases, and 22 bases lay in between. CDR3 loop: CASSPSTHGTGNSPLHF. The CDR3 coding sequence is TGTGCCAGCTCGCCCTCGACCCATGGAACAGGGAATTCACCCCTCCACTTT.

In this sample, this clone turned up once. The chain recombines TRBV12-5 with TRBJ2-3; TRBD1 or TRBD2 may be the D gene (5 bases each). The V and J ends lost 4 bases and 2 bases respectively, with 16 bases between them. CDR1 LGHNT and CDR2 FRNRAP come from the germline V gene. The CDR3 is made up of 16 amino acids. CDR3 protein: CASGSPSSGPTDTQYF. The CDR3 DNA reads as TGTGCTAGTGGTTCCCCCTCTTCGGGACCCACAGATACGCAGTATTTT.

The CDR3 DNA reads as TGTGCCAGCAGCCATGAGGGAAATCAGCCCCAGCATTTT. Translation: CASSHEGNQPQHF. J is TRBJ1-5 and V is TRBV25-1; D remains unclear. Germline CDR1 reads MGHDK; CDR2 reads SYGVNS. Trimming pared 6 bases from V and 4 bases from J, leaving 10 bases between. The CDR3 spans 13 residues.

The V call is TRBV11-2, the J call TRBJ1-3, with D tentatively TRBD1 (6 bases). The CDR3 length is 14 residues. The germline V and J ends were trimmed by 3 bases and 2 bases, with 8 bases remaining between them. Germline CDR1 is SGHAT and CDR2 is FQNNGV. The CDR3 region is CASSLGTPGNTIYF. CDR3 coding DNA: TGTGCCAGCAGCTTGGGGACACCTGGAAACACCATATATTTT.

Only one count was recorded for this clone. The chain carries TRBV11-2 and TRBJ2-7; D unresolved. Germline V gene sequence: CDR1 SGHAT, CDR2 FQNNGV. The length of the CDR3 is 14 residues. The germline V and J ends were trimmed by 3 bases and 2 bases, with 11 bases remaining between them. CDR3 coding DNA: TGTGCCAGCAGCTTCTCTGGTATACCCTACGAGCAGTACTTC. It yields the protein CASSFSGIPYEQYF. The whole variable domain, filled in from reference TRBV11-2 and TRBJ2-7, reads EAGVAQSPRYKIIEKRQSVAFWCNPISGHATLYWYQQILGQGPKLLIQFQNNGVVDDSQLPKDRFSAERLKGVDSTLKIQPAKLEDSAVYLCASSFSGIPYEQYFGPGTRLTVT.

This sequence joins TRBV10-3 and TRBJ2-7; 7 positions match TRBD1. With V trimmed by 0 bases and J by 3 bases, 11 bases remained unmatched. The CDR3 contains 17 residues. Germline CDR1 ENHRY, CDR2 SYGVKD. CDR3 residues: CAISESTQGELLYEQYF. The CDR3 bases are TGTGCCATCAGTGAGTCTACCCAGGGGGAGCTGCTCTACGAGCAGTACTTC.

The gene calls are TRBV7-6 and TRBJ2-5; no reliable D call. This CDR3 comprises 15 residues. V lost 3 bases, J lost 2 bases, and 13 bases lay in between. Germline V CDR1 and CDR2: SGHVS, FNYEAQ. The CDR3 loop is CASSFQVGEQETQYF. The CDR3 DNA reads TGTGCCAGCAGCTTCCAGGTTGGGGAACAAGAGACCCAGTACTTC.

This rearrangement joins TRBV6-6 to TRBJ2-3, with D unclear. V lost 5 bases to trimming and J lost 1 base, with 7 bases between them. The CDR3 is made up of 13 amino acids. Germline CDR1 MNHNY, CDR2 SVGAGI (reference sequence). CDR3 in DNA: TGTGCCAGCAGTCCTGGGGGCACAGATACGCAGTATTTT. It specifies CASSPGGTDTQYF.

This chain uses TRBV25-1 with TRBJ1-4; D is uncertain. Germline V CDR1 and CDR2: MGHDK, SYGVNS. The CDR3 has 15 amino acids. With 3 bases removed from V and 8 bases from J, the gap between germline ends came to 16 bases. The CDR3 loop reads CASSDQSLPREKLFF. The CDR3 DNA is TGTGCCAGCAGTGACCAGAGTCTTCCCCGGGAAAAACTGTTTTTT.